A single sample gave rise to the 29 T cell receptor beta chains below, sequenced in a study of blood T cell repertoires in COVID-19. Using immunoSEQ multiplex PCR, the repertoire was profiled, and TCRdb retains in-frame clones only, with some absent. The sample has approximately 61,000 clones; around four fifths are singletons. What was sequenced was peripheral blood. The source of these receptors is an older man with acute or convalescent COVID-19.

Comments on this clone: The same CDR3 can be traced to other DNA sequences in this sample. CDR3 DNA sequence: TGTGCCAGCAGACCTTCTTTGGTCCCAGGGCTATGGGGAAACACCATATATTTT. This translates into CASRPSLVPGLWGNTIYF. This sequence joins TRBV11-3 and TRBJ1-3, with D possibly matching TRBD1 (5 bases). V shed 6 bases and J shed 4 bases, with 25 bases lying between them. Germline V gene lookup returns CDR1 SGHNT and CDR2 YENEEA. This CDR3 is built from 18 residues. Complete variable domain (other parts from reference TRBV11-3 and TRBJ1-3): EAGVVQSPRYKIIEKKQPVAFWCNPISGHNTLYWYLQNLGQGPELLIRYENEEAVDDSQLPKDRFSAERLKGVDSTLKIQPAELGDSAVYLCASRPSLVPGLWGNTIYFGEGSWLTVV.

The rearrangement uses TRBV11-2 and TRBJ2-2, with TRBD1 matching over 9 bases. Germline V CDR1 and CDR2: SGHAT, FQNNGV. The CDR3 consists of 16 residues. With 5 bases clipped from V and 3 bases from J, the junction kept 7 bases outside the gene matches. This CDR3 reads CASSLTGGAYTGELFF. For the CDR3, the DNA is TGTGCCAGCAGCCTTACAGGGGGCGCTTACACCGGGGAGCTGTTTTTT.

The rearrangement links TRBV29-1 to TRBJ2-3, with a weak D call TRBD2 (6 bases). Germline assignment: CDR1 SQVTM and CDR2 ANQGSEA. There are 14 residues in the CDR3. Deletions cut 7 bases from V and 3 bases from J, with 17 bases between. CDR3 sequence (DNA): TGCAGCGCCCACGGGGGTTCTCAGACAGATACGCAGTATTTT. Protein sequence: CSAHGGSQTDTQYF.

This rearrangement joins TRBV4-1 to TRBJ1-1; no reliable D call. Germline loops: CDR1 MGHRA, CDR2 YSYEKL. Between the trimmed V and J ends, which lost 0 bases and 8 bases, there was a span of 10 bases. CDR3 length: 13 residues. DNA for the CDR3: TGCGCCAGCAGCCAAGATTGGCTTTCCGAAGCTTTCTTT. This sequence encodes CASSQDWLSEAFF.

The V and J genes are TRBV9 and TRBJ2-1; TRBD2 agrees at 11 bases. The ends lost 3 bases at V and 3 bases at J; junction bases unmatched: 8. CDR3 length equals 17 residues. Germline CDR1 SGDLS, CDR2 YYNGEE. The CDR3: CASSGRSLAGGYNEQFF. The CDR3 DNA reads as TGTGCCAGCAGCGGTAGGTCTCTAGCGGGGGGCTACAATGAGCAGTTCTTC. The whole variable domain, filled in from reference TRBV9 and TRBJ2-1, reads DSGVTQTPKHLITATGQRVTLRCSPRSGDLSVYWYQQSLDQGLQFLIQYYNGEERAKGNILERFSAQQFPDLHSELNLSSLELGDSALYFCASSGRSLAGGYNEQFFGPGTRLTVL.

The chain couples TRBV5-1 to TRBJ2-1; the match to TRBD2 covers 9 bases. V lost 4 bases and J lost 4; bases outside the gene matches: 9. Germline loops: CDR1 SGHRS, CDR2 YFSETQ. CDR3 length equals 16 residues. The CDR3 region is CASSGVAGEPYNEQFF. The CDR3 DNA sequence: TGCGCCAGCAGCGGTGTAGCGGGGGAGCCATACAATGAGCAGTTCTTC.

The rearrangement uses TRBV19 and TRBJ2-1, with TRBD1 identical over 9 bases. The CDR3 is 15 amino acids. J lost 2 bases, V lost 5 bases, and 4 bases had no gene match. Per germline, CDR1 LNHDA and CDR2 SQIVND (reference sequence). The CDR3 DNA is TGTGCCAGTAGTTCCGGACAGGGGACCTACAATGAGCAGTTCTTC. It specifies CASSSGQGTYNEQFF.

The chain couples TRBV9 to TRBJ2-1; unclear D gene. The V end was cut by 0 bases, the J end by 2 bases, with 21 bases between. CDR1 SGDLS and CDR2 YYNGEE come from the germline V gene. The CDR3 runs to 19 residues. CDR3 sequence (DNA): TGTGCCAGCAGCGTAGATCTGAGCCGATCCCTAGGCGCCTACAATGAGCAGTTCTTC. This sequence encodes CASSVDLSRSLGAYNEQFF.

The V gene is TRBV20-1, the J gene TRBJ2-5; no reliable D call. CDR1 is DFQATT and CDR2 is SNEGSKA in the germline V gene (reference sequence). The CDR3 contains 11 residues. With 1 base removed from V and 4 bases from J, the gap between germline ends came to 4 bases. The CDR3 region is CSARVRETQYF. CDR3 nucleotides: TGCAGTGCTAGAGTGCGAGAGACCCAGTACTTC.

The gene calls are TRBV18 and TRBJ1-1; D not resolved. Germline assignment: CDR1 KGHSH and CDR2 LQKENI. This CDR3 contains 14 residues. V shed 1 base and J shed 3 bases, with 9 bases lying between them. The CDR3 protein is CASSPRGQYTEAFF. CDR3 nucleotides: TGTGCCAGCTCACCACGAGGGCAGTACACTGAAGCTTTCTTT.

The rearrangement uses TRBV5-5 and TRBJ2-7, with D perhaps TRBD1 (6 bases). Germline V lookup: CDR1 SGHKS, CDR2 YYEKEE (reference sequence). Trimming cost V 2 bases and J 0 bases, with 12 bases left between them. This CDR3 is 15 amino acids long. CDR3 residues: CASSFDRWSSYEQYF. CDR3 sequence (DNA): TGTGCCAGCAGCTTTGACAGGTGGAGCTCCTACGAGCAGTACTTC.

The V and J genes are TRBV4-1 and TRBJ1-4; the D gene is possibly TRBD1 (6 bases). The germline V gene has CDR1 MGHRA and CDR2 YSYEKL. The CDR3 contains 18 residues. The V gene lost 3 bases and the J gene lost 8 bases, with 25 bases spanning the gap. CDR3: CASSHDWGLDRTNEKLFF. As DNA, the CDR3 is TGCGCCAGCAGCCACGACTGGGGGCTCGACAGGACGAACGAAAAACTGTTTTTT.

V and J are TRBV7-3 and TRBJ2-1, with TRBD1 matching 8 bases. In germline, CDR1 is SGHTA, CDR2 FQGTGA. The trim removed 5 bases at V and 2 bases at J, leaving 5 bases unmatched. The CDR3 loop spans 15 amino acids. In DNA, the CDR3 is TGTGCCAGCAGCCCGACAGGGGAAACCTACAATGAGCAGTTCTTC. It is translated as CASSPTGETYNEQFF. The whole variable domain, filled in from reference TRBV7-3 and TRBJ2-1, reads GAGVSQTPSNKVTEKGKYVELRCDPISGHTALYWYRQSLGQGPEFLIYFQGTGAADDSGLPNDRFFAVRPEGSVSTLKIQRTERGDSAVYLCASSPTGETYNEQFFGPGTRLTVL.

The chain recombines TRBV5-1 with TRBJ2-1, with 7 bases fitting TRBD1. The V segment lost 3 bases and the J segment 9 bases; nucleotides outside the gene matches: 9. The germline V gene has CDR1 SGHRS and CDR2 YFSETQ. The CDR3 loop spans 14 amino acids. For the CDR3, the DNA is TGCGCCAGCAGCTCACCACGACAGGGCGGTGAGCAGTTCTTC. It encodes CASSSPRQGGEQFF.

The chain uses TRBV5-4 and TRBJ2-5; 8 positions agree with TRBD1. V dropped 4 bases and J dropped 4; count of bases not matched to a gene: 9. This CDR3 is 15 amino acids long. Germline CDR1 and CDR2: SGHNT and YYREEE (reference sequence). This CDR3 reads CASSPLPGTGETQYF. CDR3 DNA: TGTGCCAGCAGCCCCCTTCCCGGGACAGGAGAGACCCAGTACTTC.

This chain connects TRBV19 to TRBJ1-5, with no clear D. The V gene's germline CDR1 is LNHDA and CDR2 SQIVND (reference sequence). The CDR3 has 12 amino acids. Trimming left V 6 bases short and J 4 bases short, with 7 bases between. As DNA, the CDR3 is TGTGCCAGTAGGGGCAGGAATCAGCCCCAGCATTTT. This translates into CASRGRNQPQHF. The variable domain in full, completed from reference TRBV19 and TRBJ1-5, reads DGGITQSPKYLFRKEGQNVTLSCEQNLNHDAMYWYRQDPGQGLRLIYYSQIVNDFQKGDIAEGYSVSREKKESFPLTVTSAQKNPTAFYLCASRGRNQPQHFGDGTRLSIL.

The chain recombines TRBV7-2 with TRBJ2-3, with D uncertain. Trimming cost V 5 bases and J 2 bases, with 11 bases left between them. Germline assignment: CDR1 SGHTA and CDR2 FQGNSA. This CDR3 is built from 14 residues. CDR3 in DNA: TGTGCCAGCAGCCCCCGACAACCCACAGATACGCAGTATTTT. Its translation is CASSPRQPTDTQYF.

The chain's CDR3 is CASSLQENTEAFF. CDR3 sequence (DNA): TGCGCCAGCAGCTTACAGGAGAACACTGAAGCTTTCTTT. This sequence joins TRBV5-1 and TRBJ1-1; D possibly corresponds to TRBD1 (5 bases). The CDR3 covers 13 residues. Germline V lookup: CDR1 SGHRS, CDR2 YFSETQ. The V end lost 2 bases, the J end lost 1 base, and 6 bases lay between the germline ends.

This clone was detected a few times. This rearrangement joins TRBV7-9 to TRBJ2-7; 11 nucleotides align to TRBD1. The germline CDR1 and CDR2 sequences are SEHNR and FQNEAQ (reference sequence). The CDR3 has 16 residues. Trimming at V came to 5 bases and at J to 1 base, leaving 7 bases not matched to a gene. The CDR3 nucleotides are TGTGCCAGCAGCCCCCGGACAGGGGGCTTTTCCTACGAGCAGTACTTC. As protein: CASSPRTGGFSYEQYF.

V and J are TRBV7-3 and TRBJ2-1; 14 nucleotides align to TRBD2. This CDR3 comprises 16 residues. V was clipped by 5 bases and J by 11 bases; unmatched bases: 11. In germline, CDR1 is SGHTA, CDR2 FQGTGA. CDR3 nucleotide sequence: TGTGCCAGCAGCCCGGGACTAGCGGGGGCCGGAAACAAGCAGTTCTTC. Its protein product is CASSPGLAGAGNKQFF.

V usage is TRBV6-6 and J usage is TRBJ1-2; 8 positions match TRBD1. From germline, CDR1 is MNHNY and CDR2 SVGAGI (reference sequence). Losses at the gene ends were 11 bases for V and 8 bases for J; bases not matched to a gene: 13. CDR3 length equals 13 residues. The CDR3 here is CADSQGAGGGYTF. The CDR3 DNA follows: TGTGCCGACTCCCAGGGGGCTGGGGGAGGCTACACCTTC.

The chain has TRBV9 and TRBJ2-5; 7 bases are shared with TRBD2. CDR3 length: 16 amino acids. From germline, CDR1 is SGDLS and CDR2 YYNGEE. V lost 0 bases to trimming and J lost 2 bases; unmatched junction nucleotides: 7. The CDR3 DNA sequence: TGTGCCAGCAGCGTAGGGGCTAGCGGAGCACAAGAGACCCAGTACTTC. Protein: CASSVGASGAQETQYF.

The V call is TRBV19, the J call TRBJ2-5; 7 nucleotides match TRBD2. V lost 4 bases to trimming and J lost 0 bases; unmatched junction nucleotides: 5. Germline V gene lookup returns CDR1 LNHDA and CDR2 SQIVND (reference sequence). The CDR3 is made up of 15 amino acids. The CDR3 protein is CASSKASGYQETQYF. The CDR3 coding sequence is TGTGCCAGTAGTAAGGCTAGCGGATACCAAGAGACCCAGTACTTC.

Sample share makes this clone medium-sized (0.01 to 0.1%). The V and J genes are TRBV21-1 and TRBJ2-1; the table calls TRBD2, which could not be checked here. TRBV21-1 is a recognized pseudogene. The CDR3 covers 19 residues. CDR3 sequence reads: CASSKGGNRPLSSYNEQFF. In DNA form, the CDR3 reads TGTGCCAGCAGCAAAGGAGGGAACAGACCGCTTAGCTCCTACAATGAGCAGTTCTTC.

The rearrangement links TRBV5-1 to TRBJ2-1; D call uncertain. CDR1 is SGHRS and CDR2 is YFSETQ in the germline V gene. Trimming removed 4 bases at V and 9 bases at J, with 14 bases between. CDR3 size: 13 residues. The chain's CDR3 is CASSLAPSSEQFF. The CDR3 nucleotides read TGCGCCAGCAGCCTGGCCCCCTCCAGTGAGCAGTTCTTC.

This clone is a singleton in its sample. The V call is TRBV3-1 (or the pseudogene TRBV3-2), the J call TRBJ2-3; D is perhaps TRBD2 (7 bases). Germline lookup yields CDR1 LGHDT and CDR2 YNNKEL (reference sequence). The CDR3 length is 15 residues. V lost 4 bases, J lost 2 bases, and 13 bases lay in between. CDR3 sequence reads: CASSPGGRFTDTQYF. The CDR3 nucleotides are TGTGCCAGCAGCCCCGGGGGGCGATTCACAGATACGCAGTATTTT.

The chain links TRBV2 to TRBJ1-4; 8 nucleotides match TRBD1. The CDR3 is 13 amino acids. Germline lookup yields CDR1 SNHLY and CDR2 FYNNEI. The junction had 6 bases not matched to a gene; V was cut back by 4 bases and J by 11 bases. The CDR3 here is CASSVQGASKLFF. The CDR3 nucleotides are TGTGCCAGCAGTGTCCAGGGGGCCAGTAAACTGTTTTTT.

The gene calls are TRBV3-1 (or the pseudogene TRBV3-2) and TRBJ1-5, with D perhaps TRBD1 (6 bases). V was pared by 0 bases and J by 5 bases, with 11 bases between. The CDR3 covers 15 residues. Germline loops: CDR1 LGHDT, CDR2 YNNKEL (reference sequence). The CDR3 nucleotides read TGTGCCAGCAGCCAAGACCAGGGGTTCGATCAGCCCCAGCATTTT. Amino acid sequence: CASSQDQGFDQPQHF.

Remarks on this clone: A much larger clone differs from this one at a single base, so this may be a read error. The V gene is TRBV5-1, the J gene TRBJ1-6; 8 bases map to TRBD1. Germline CDR1 and CDR2: SGHRS and YFSETQ. This CDR3 is built from 14 residues. The CDR3 DNA sequence: TGCGCCAGCAGCTTGGTGACAGGGGACTCACCCCTCTACTTT. Its protein product is CASSLVTGDSPLYF.